The 32 T cell receptor beta chains below all came from one sample that was sequenced in a study of cytomegalovirus exposure and HLA in healthy donors. PCR employed 60 Vbeta and 13 Jbeta primers. Profiled with immunoSEQ multiplex PCR; TCRdb holds only in-frame clones, not every one. This table has a few hundred thousand clones, around four fifths appearing once. Sequences were obtained from PBMCs. The source is a woman between 35 and 50 years old in good health and CMV-seropositive.

V usage is TRBV27 and J usage is TRBJ1-2; D gene ambiguous. Trimming shortened V by 8 bases and J by 3 bases, and 16 bases separated the two germline ends. The CDR3 sequence is 14 residues long. The germline V gene has CDR1 MNHEY and CDR2 SMNVEV (reference sequence). The CDR3 sequence: CASVGRGKDYGYTF. CDR3 DNA sequence: TGTGCCAGCGTCGGGCGGGGTAAGGACTATGGCTACACCTTC.

This clone came up a few times. This chain links TRBV4-1 with TRBJ2-2; 16 nucleotides agree with TRBD2. V shed 2 bases, J shed 7 bases, and the junction held 13 bases outside the gene matches. This CDR3 is built from 20 residues. From germline, CDR1 is MGHRA and CDR2 YSYEKL. In DNA, the CDR3 is TGCGCCAGCAGCCAAAAGCCCACAAAGGGGACTAGCGGGGGGGACGGGGAGCTGTTTTTT. Translation gives CASSQKPTKGTSGGDGELFF.

The sample holds a few counts of this clone. The chain uses TRBV19 and TRBJ2-1; 8 nucleotides agree with TRBD1. The CDR3 runs to 15 residues. Germline-derived CDR1 and CDR2 are LNHDA and SQIVND (reference sequence). V shed 5 bases and J 6 bases; nucleotides not matched to a gene: 9. CDR3: CASSFGQGRGNEQFF. The CDR3 DNA reads as TGTGCCAGTAGTTTCGGACAGGGAAGAGGCAATGAGCAGTTCTTC. The variable domain in full, completed from reference TRBV19 and TRBJ2-1, reads DGGITQSPKYLFRKEGQNVTLSCEQNLNHDAMYWYRQDPGQGLRLIYYSQIVNDFQKGDIAEGYSVSREKKESFPLTVTSAQKNPTAFYLCASSFGQGRGNEQFFGPGTRLTVL.

V is TRBV4-3 and J is TRBJ2-5, with 7 bases matching TRBD1. The DNA end is a closer match to TRBJ2-7, so the J assignment may be wrong. There are 14 residues in the CDR3. Germline loops: CDR1 LGHNA, CDR2 YSLEER. The CDR3 DNA reads TGCGCCAGCAGCCCCCGACAGGGACCCTACGAGCAGTACTTC. Residues: CASSPRQGPYEQYF.

This chain uses TRBV27 with TRBJ2-7; maybe TRBD2 (5 bases). Germline values: CDR1 MNHEY, CDR2 SMNVEV (reference sequence). V was shortened by 6 bases and J by 7 bases, with 19 bases between the two germline ends. The CDR3 sequence is 14 residues long. As DNA, the CDR3 is TGTGCCAGCAGCGGGATAGGGCCTCTGGGAGAGCAGTACTTC. Residues: CASSGIGPLGEQYF.

This clone was picked up a small number of times. The rearrangement uses TRBV6-5 and TRBJ2-3; 10 bases line up with TRBD2. The CDR3 is made up of 14 amino acids. The germline gives CDR1 MNHEY, CDR2 SVGAGI. With 8 bases clipped from V and 6 bases from J, the junction kept 8 bases outside the gene matches. The CDR3 is CASATSGWRDTQYF. The CDR3 nucleotides read TGTGCCAGCGCGACTAGCGGGTGGCGGGATACGCAGTATTTT.

On this clone: The same CDR3 arises from other DNA sequences in this sample as well. The chain carries TRBV18 and TRBJ2-2; perhaps TRBD1 as D (6 bases). The CDR3 has 15 residues. V lost 2 bases to trimming and J lost 1 base, with 8 bases between them. CDR1 and CDR2 (germline): KGHSH, LQKENI. CDR3 amino acids: CASSPSTGNTGELFF. In DNA, the CDR3 is TGTGCCAGCTCACCATCGACAGGGAACACCGGGGAGCTGTTTTTT.

The CDR3 protein is CASSFTDSSPLHF. The CDR3 bases are TGTGCCAGCAGCTTTACGGACAGTTCACCCCTCCACTTT. The chain has TRBV11-1 and TRBJ1-6, with D possibly being TRBD1 (6 bases). Trimming removed 3 bases at V and 9 bases at J, with 9 bases between. Germline assignment: CDR1 SGHAT and CDR2 FQDESV (reference sequence). CDR3 size: 13 residues.

V is TRBV6-1 and J is TRBJ2-1; D is unclear. Trimming shortened V by 4 bases and J by 5 bases, and 9 bases separated the two germline ends. CDR3 length: 13 amino acids. Germline V gene sequence: CDR1 MNHNS, CDR2 SASEGT. The CDR3 region is CASSVIRNNEQFF. The DNA for the CDR3 is TGTGCCAGCAGTGTGATCAGGAACAATGAGCAGTTCTTC.

V usage is TRBV12-5 and J usage is TRBJ1-1; unclear D gene. Germline lookup yields CDR1 LGHNT and CDR2 FRNRAP. There are 14 residues in the CDR3. V was clipped by 1 base and J by 9 bases, with 15 bases between them. Here the CDR3 DNA reads TGTGCTAGTGGTTTGGGGGCCTCGCCTGGAAAAGCTTTCTTT. Its translation: CASGLGASPGKAFF. Complete variable domain (other parts from reference TRBV12-5 and TRBJ1-1): DARVTQTPRHKVTEMGQEVTMRCQPILGHNTVFWYRQTMMQGLELLAYFRNRAPLDDSGMPKDRFSAEMPDATLATLKIQPSEPRDSAVYFCASGLGASPGKAFFGQGTRLTVV.

The chain has TRBV7-9 and TRBJ2-3; unclear D gene. V shed 1 base and J shed 0 bases, with 11 bases lying between them. CDR3 size: 16 residues. The germline CDR1 and CDR2 sequences are SEHNR and FQNEAQ (reference sequence). The CDR3 loop is CASSLGLLASTDTQYF. CDR3 coding DNA: TGTGCCAGCAGCTTAGGATTGCTGGCTAGCACAGATACGCAGTATTTT. Full variable domain (rest looked up from reference TRBV7-9 and TRBJ2-3): DTGVSQNPRHKITKRGQNVTFRCDPISEHNRLYWYRQTLGQGPEFLTYFQNEAQLEKSRLLSDRFSAERPKGSFSTLEIQRTEQGDSAMYLCASSLGLLASTDTQYFGPGTRLTVL.

The rearrangement joins TRBV5-8 to TRBJ1-6, with D maybe TRBD1 (5 bases). The CDR3 is 13 amino acids. Germline CDR1 SGHTS, CDR2 YDEGEE. V gave up 5 bases and J gave up 10 bases, with 13 bases separating them. The CDR3 loop reads CASRLPGGSPLHF. The CDR3 DNA sequence: TGTGCCAGCAGGCTTCCGGGGGGATCACCCCTCCACTTT.

This clone was found once. The J gene is TRBJ1-5, the V gene TRBV19, with a possible D match to TRBD1 (5 bases). The CDR3 totals 12 residues. Germline CDR1 reads LNHDA; CDR2 reads SQIVND (reference sequence). Trimming removed 5 bases at V and 11 bases at J, with 13 bases between. The CDR3 loop is CASSYGHQAQHF. CDR3 DNA sequence: TGTGCCAGTAGTTACGGACACCAAGCCCAGCATTTT.

This clone was counted only a few times. J is TRBJ1-5 and V is TRBV7-9; perhaps TRBD1 as D (5 bases). Germline V gene data show CDR1 as SEHNR and CDR2 as FQNEAQ (reference sequence). The length of the CDR3 is 16 residues. Trimming took 0 bases from V and 3 from J, leaving 12 bases between them. CDR3 residues: CASSLAEGRANQPQHF. DNA for the CDR3: TGTGCCAGCAGCTTAGCGGAAGGCAGGGCCAATCAGCCCCAGCATTTT.

The chain recombines TRBV14 with TRBJ2-7; D may be TRBD1 (6 bases). With 6 bases removed from V and 3 bases from J, the gap between germline ends came to 18 bases. The CDR3 is 15 amino acids. The germline CDR1 and CDR2 sequences are SGHDN and FVKESK. CDR3 amino acids: CASSTQGGGFYEQYF. The CDR3 DNA follows: TGTGCCAGCAGTACTCAGGGTGGGGGCTTCTACGAGCAGTACTTC.

The chain couples TRBV19 to TRBJ2-5; 8 bases agree with TRBD2. The J call may be mistaken, given a closer DNA end match to TRBJ2-7. The CDR3 length is 14 residues. Germline V gene data show CDR1 as LNHDA and CDR2 as SQIVND (reference sequence). The CDR3 is CASSEREIPYEQYF. The CDR3 nucleotides read TGTGCCAGTAGCGAGCGGGAGATCCCCTACGAGCAGTACTTC.

On this clone: At one end the junction does not follow the germline gene, possibly because of a read error. The gene calls are TRBV5-1 and TRBJ2-3; 13 nucleotides agree with TRBD2. The CDR3 spans 15 residues. From germline, CDR1 is SGHRS and CDR2 YFSETQ. CDR3 region: CASSPEGTSGILVHF. The CDR3 DNA follows: TGCGCCAGCAGCCCGGAAGGGACTAGCGGGATTCTCGTGCATTTT.

The rearrangement uses TRBV5-1 and TRBJ2-7; TRBD1 matches 10 bases. Germline values: CDR1 SGHRS, CDR2 YFSETQ. Trimming cost V 1 base and J 6 bases; bases outside gene matches: 10. This CDR3 region has 16 residues. The CDR3 region has the DNA TGCGCCAGCAGCTTGCCCCCGGGACAGGGGTTTGGCGAGCAGTACTTC. Encoded protein: CASSLPPGQGFGEQYF. Complete variable domain (other parts from reference TRBV5-1 and TRBJ2-7): KAGVTQTPRYLIKTRGQQVTLSCSPISGHRSVSWYQQTPGQGLQFLFEYFSETQRNKGNFPGRFSGRQFSNSRSEMNVSTLELGDSALYLCASSLPPGQGFGEQYFGPGTRLTVT.

The CDR3 loop reads CASIRQMNTEAFF. The CDR3 DNA sequence: TGTGCCAGCATCAGGCAGATGAACACTGAAGCTTTCTTT. V and J are TRBV28 and TRBJ1-1, with unresolved D. This CDR3 contains 13 residues. Trimming pared 7 bases from V and 0 bases from J, leaving 9 bases between. Germline V gene sequence: CDR1 MDHEN, CDR2 SYDVKM. Full variable domain (rest looked up from reference TRBV28 and TRBJ1-1): DVKVTQSSRYLVKRTGEKVFLECVQDMDHENMFWYRQDPGLGLRLIYFSYDVKMKEKGDIPEGYSVSREKKERFSLILESASTNQTSMYLCASIRQMNTEAFFGQGTRLTVV.

The chain is built from TRBV7-8 and TRBJ2-3; D perhaps matches TRBD1 (5 bases). Trimming removed 6 bases from V and 5 bases from J, with 15 bases in between. This CDR3 has 14 amino acids. The germline CDR1 and CDR2 sequences are SGHVS and FQNEAQ. CDR3 in amino acids: CASRQTGVVDTQYF. DNA of the CDR3: TGTGCCAGCAGGCAAACAGGTGTGGTAGATACGCAGTATTTT.

The chain has TRBV29-1 and TRBJ2-5, with 7 bases identical to TRBD1. TRBJ2-7 explains the end of the DNA better; the J call may be wrong. CDR1 is SQVTM and CDR2 is ANQGSEA in the germline V gene. The CDR3 is 13 residues long. The CDR3 here is CSVEVDRRGEQYF. Here the CDR3 DNA reads TGCAGCGTTGAAGTGGACAGGCGAGGCGAGCAGTACTTC.

The chain uses TRBV7-2 and TRBJ2-5; 10 nucleotides line up with TRBD2. The junction had 5 bases not matched to a gene; V was cut back by 6 bases and J by 1 base. Germline CDR1 reads SGHTA; CDR2 reads FQGNSA. This CDR3 has 15 residues. CDR3 sequence reads: CASRSSGRGQETQYF. The CDR3, as DNA: TGTGCCAGCAGATCTAGCGGGAGAGGCCAAGAGACCCAGTACTTC.

The chain carries TRBV21-1 and TRBJ1-5; the table's D call TRBD1 went unverified against the DNA. TRBV21-1 is annotated as a pseudogene. This CDR3 contains 15 residues. CDR3 sequence reads: CASSPRQGGNQPQHF. CDR3 coding DNA: TGTGCCAGCAGCCCCCGACAGGGTGGCAATCAGCCCCAGCATTTT.

The chain has TRBV7-2 and TRBJ2-1, with unresolved D. With 1 base removed from V and 10 bases from J, the gap between germline ends came to 11 bases. In germline, CDR1 is SGHTA, CDR2 FQGNSA. The CDR3 totals 13 residues. The CDR3 DNA reads as TGTGCCAGCAGCTTAGAGCTTCACTTCGAGCAGTTCTTC. Translation gives CASSLELHFEQFF.

This chain joins TRBV7-2 and TRBJ2-1, with 10 bases lining up with TRBD2. V shed 7 bases, J shed 7 bases, and the junction held 7 bases outside the gene matches. The CDR3 runs to 14 residues. CDR1 is SGHTA, CDR2 FQGNSA, per germline. The CDR3 nucleotides read TGTGCCAGCACCCCACTAGCGGGGTGGAATGAGCAGTTCTTC. Its translation: CASTPLAGWNEQFF.

On this clone: Other DNA sequences in the sample encode the same CDR3. The chain joins TRBV4-3 to TRBJ2-1, with a weak D call TRBD2 (6 bases). Per the germline V gene, CDR1 is LGHNA and CDR2 is YSLEER. This CDR3 is 15 amino acids long. V was cut by 0 bases and J by 0 bases, with 6 bases left in between. CDR3 sequence (DNA): TGCGCCAGCAGCCAAGACGGGAGCTCCTACAATGAGCAGTTCTTC. It specifies CASSQDGSSYNEQFF.

The CDR3 DNA reads as TGTGCCACTCAGACAGGCCTAGCGGGAGGCACCAATGAGCAGTTCTTC. This gives the protein CATQTGLAGGTNEQFF. The chain uses TRBV19 and TRBJ2-1; 11 bases match TRBD2. The CDR3 sequence is 16 residues long. CDR1 is LNHDA and CDR2 is SQIVND in the germline V gene (reference sequence). V lost 10 bases, J lost 6 bases, and 14 bases stayed unmatched.

The chain is built from TRBV7-6 and TRBJ1-4; a possible D gene is TRBD1 (6 bases). This CDR3 is 14 amino acids long. Germline CDR1 reads SGHVS; CDR2 reads FNYEAQ. Trimming left V 1 base short and J 4 bases short, with 7 bases between. DNA of the CDR3: TGTGCCAGCAGCTTAGGCAGGGGTAATGAAAAACTGTTTTTT. Translating gives CASSLGRGNEKLFF.

The J gene is TRBJ1-5, the V gene TRBV28, with 8 bases fitting TRBD1. Germline trimming cut 6 bases from V and 2 bases from J; bases unmatched to any gene: 6. CDR1 and CDR2 from the germline V gene are MDHEN and SYDVKM. The CDR3 length is 15 residues. The CDR3 bases are TGTGCCAGCAGACGGACAGGGTTCGGCAATCAGCCCCAGCATTTT. Its translation is CASRRTGFGNQPQHF.

This clone was counted a single time. Its ends do not fully match the called genes, so a read error is possible. The chain carries TRBV28 and TRBJ1-1, with 9 bases identical to TRBD1. The length of the CDR3 is 15 residues. The germline gives CDR1 MDHEN, CDR2 SYDVKM. The CDR3 spells CASGLPTGGIHEAFF. The CDR3, as DNA: TGTGCCAGCGGTTTACCTACAGGGGGCATCCATGAAGCTTTCTTT.

This clone has just one count. The chain joins TRBV11-2 to TRBJ2-1, with D maybe TRBD2 (6 bases). Trimming stripped 5 bases from V and 10 bases from J, with 9 bases between. Germline CDR1 is SGHAT and CDR2 is FQNNGV. The CDR3 covers 11 residues. The CDR3, as DNA: TGTGCCAGCAGCACTGGACTAGAGCAGTTCTTC. Its translation is CASSTGLEQFF.

Comment on this clone: Other nucleotide sequences in the sample specify the same CDR3. This sequence joins TRBV28 and TRBJ1-2; 10 bases agree with TRBD1. The CDR3 is 14 amino acids. Germline assignment: CDR1 MDHEN and CDR2 SYDVKM. J was trimmed by 3 bases and V by 6 bases; bases with no gene match: 4. The CDR3 DNA is TGTGCCAGCAGCACGACAGGGGGCGACTATGGCTACACCTTC. Encoded protein: CASSTTGGDYGYTF.